This TCR beta chain originates from a study of T cells in Graves' hyperthyroidism and ophthalmopathy. Diagnostic decisions used clinical symptoms, serum thyroxine and TRAb, thyroid ultrasound and orbital computed tomography. The germline gives CDR1 SGHNT, CDR2 YENEEA. This CDR3 has 15 amino acids. Trimming removed 1 base from V and 8 bases from J, with 15 bases in between. Researchers took RNA transcripts and amplified the TCR beta CDR3 regions from them. HTBI primers were the set used in a first-round RT-PCR of the TCR CDR3. TCRdb reprocessed the multiplex PCR reads with MiXCR, giving one entry per CDR3 protein. The sample includes hundreds of thousands of distinct CDR3 sequences, about 14% of them seen just once. Findings and limits, study-wide: Clonotypes that were expanded in thyroid above 0.001 mostly appeared in blood too.

At least ten counts were recorded for this clonotype. No antigen is known for it. The receptor was derived from a woman between 18 and 29 years old with Graves' hyperthyroidism. Sequencing used blood. V usage is TRBV11-3 and J usage is TRBJ2-1, with D perhaps matching TRBD1 (7 bases). In DNA, the CDR3 is TGTGCCAGCAGCTTAGGGAGGGGACAGTACGATGAGCAGTTCTTC. Its protein product is CASSLGRGQYDEQFF.